This entry features one T cell receptor (beta chain) sequence. No cognate antigen has been identified for it. Base qualities are not at hand, and no much larger clone is one base apart. The donors were healthy, HIV-negative adults with no recently reported acute infections or vaccinations. All donors were Caucasian adults living in Nashville, Tennessee, USA. CD4+ T cells were enriched by magnetic negative selection, after which naive cells were positively selected on CD45RA and the negative fraction was taken as the memory subset. After blood collection by leukapheresis, PBMCs were isolated using Ficoll-Histopaque density gradient centrifugation and then cryopreserved in the vapor phase of liquid nitrogen. Purity and quantity of every magnetically sorted T cell population were checked by analytical flow cytometry. Genomic DNA was isolated from each sorted fraction and quantified by UV absorbance on a Nanodrop 2000c.

Using the deep immunoSEQ assay, TCR CDR3 regions were amplified from genomic DNA by multiplex PCR. Genomic DNA extracted from each cell subset was distributed evenly over all wells of several immunoSEQ 96-well plates, and each plate served as one replicate. For sorted subsets, each replicate PCR was loaded with 200 ng genomic DNA, equivalent to 30,000 or so T cell genomes. The purified libraries were quantified using a Qubit 3.0 fluorometer, sized with a Bioanalyzer 2100, and then quantified again using the KAPA Library Quantification kit. Every immunoSEQ 96-well plate was sequenced on a dedicated single-read 150-cycle Illumina NextSeq 550 flow cell. Regarding the original processing steps: The immunoSEQ output contained only junctional sequences without quality scores, so filtering could not match that applied to full-length reads. To assign V/J genes and CDR3, sequences were annotated using PyIR, a Python wrapper for IgBLAST v1.9, with IMGT germline references. Reads with weak V/J assignments (E-value above 1e-6), missing CDR3, stop codons, out-of-frame junctions, or ambiguous translated residues were removed. V3J clonotypes were defined by identical inferred V gene, J gene, and CDR3 amino acid sequence. The percentage overlap between two repertoires was calculated by dividing the number of shared unique clonotypes by the size of the smaller repertoire. Three approaches were used to assess repertoire richness: RTK rarefaction, the Chao1 estimator, and Recon v2.1 estimates of unobserved clonotypes. Generation probabilities for all TCRbeta clonotypes obtained by the gDNA method from a few donors were computed using OLGA. In its TCRdb copy, this immuneACCESS table keeps in-frame sequences only and misses some clones. Where compared with another copy, unresolved V genes explain less than half of these, and the others have no known cause. The DNA gave D and trimming, while V, J and clone size come from that table. The sample data list approximately 700,000 clones, and more than 70% of these were observed just once. Jointly, the top ten make up about 1.8% of the sample.

The record originates from a study of shared clonotypes between healthy human individuals (TCRdb year 2020). Concerning the study at large: The cohort included three men and a couple of women between 18 and 49 years of age. For each donor, three plates each were used for CD4 naive and CD4 memory, two plates were used for CD8 naive, and one plate was used for CD8 memory. Blood TCR repertoires of several healthy adults were deeply sequenced to estimate repertoire size and the extent of clonotype sharing between individuals. To increase sequencing depth and limit assay-specific biases, different laboratories used diverse techniques to prepare libraries and sequence TCR repertoires. Leukapheresis yielded between about 0.9 and 8.9 billion PBMCs per donor.

Overall study results and their limits: Across a handful of donors, 5% to 6% of naive CD4, 3% to 3.5% of naive CD8, 2% to 2.5% of memory CD4, and 0.4% to 0.45% of memory CD8 clonotypes were shared. Rarefaction of sorted-subset datasets indicated incomplete sequencing despite the large sequencing depth. Naive subsets generally had larger estimated clonotype richness than memory subsets. Because the study included a small number of donors, the genetic and exposure-history diversity represented was limited. Sampling was restricted to blood, and TCR repertoires in tissue are likely to differ from TCR repertoires in blood. Pairwise subsampling led to the expectation that sequencing depth would affect the degree of clonotype sharing among donors. Compared with non-shared clonotypes, clonotypes shared by all four sorted-subset donors had higher generation probabilities.

V sheds 4 bases and J sheds 0 bases, leaving 10 bases between their ends. There are 15 amino acids in the CDR3, from cysteine to phenylalanine inclusive. The read is trimmed to its CDR3 DNA, 45 bases read in frame from base 1. CDR1 and CDR2 are drawn from the germline V gene (reference sequence): MNHEY, SMNVEV. Recombination joined TRBV27 with TRBJ2-4; the D region possibly corresponds to TRBD1 (5 bases align). This receptor was taken from a woman aged 25 to 39 in good health. Sequencing input: memory CD4+ T cells sorted from blood. Explained via the paper, the cell subset or site label denotes: CD45RA-negative fraction. The CDR3 sequence is CASSWQGLAKNIQYF. The sequence in DNA is TGTGCCAGCAGTTGGCAGGGCTTAGCCAAAAACATTCAGTACTTC.